The clone carrying this TCR beta chain has a handful of counts. Antigen: not known. These data belong to a study of identical twins. Overall study results and limits: In cord blood, abundant beta clonotypes had fewer insertions; memory showed no trend.

TCRdb re-derived calls from the 5' RACE reads in MiXCR, one entry per CDR3 protein. The table has about 470,000 distinct CDR3 sequences, roughly 24% seen once. The CDR3 has 15 residues. The V gene end was trimmed by 6 bases and the J gene end by 6 bases; junction bases not matched to a gene: 5. Germline assignment: CDR1 ENHRY and CDR2 SYGVKD. The same specimen was also included in a second study, on T cells expressing NK-cell markers.

This TCR came from a woman aged 18-29 years in good health. V is TRBV10-3 and J is TRBJ2-1; 13 nucleotides match TRBD2. Sequencing used CD4+ T cells sorted from blood. The CDR3 DNA is TGTGCCATCAGAGACGGGACTAGCGGGACCAATGAGCAGTTCTTC. It translates to CAIRDGTSGTNEQFF.